Below are 5 T cell receptor beta chains sequenced from a single sample in a study of blood T cell repertoires in COVID-19. TCRdb keeps only in-frame clones here, not all; method: immunoSEQ multiplex PCR. This table has some 150,000 clones, about 90% appearing once. The sample taken for sequencing was peripheral blood. Receptor source: a human donor in a cohort sampled during active COVID-19.

This chain joins TRBV10-3 and TRBJ2-5; D possibly corresponds to TRBD2 (6 bases). This CDR3 region has 14 residues. The germline V gene has CDR1 ENHRY and CDR2 SYGVKD. V lost 3 bases to trimming and J lost 2 bases, with 10 bases between them. This chain's CDR3 is CAISEALAQETQYF. CDR3 DNA: TGTGCCATCAGTGAAGCACTAGCACAAGAGACCCAGTACTTC.

Concerning this clone: This same CDR3 is encoded by further DNA sequences in the sample. The V and J genes are TRBV6-5 and TRBJ2-2; 10 bases align to TRBD1. Germline CDR1 is MNHEY and CDR2 is SVGAGI. The CDR3 consists of 14 residues. V gave up 6 bases and J gave up 4 bases; unmatched junction bases: 2. The CDR3 DNA reads as TGTGCCAGCAGGCGGACAGGGGGCACCGGGGAGCTGTTTTTT. It encodes CASRRTGGTGELFF.

The chain is built from TRBV6-2 or TRBV6-3 and TRBJ2-7; 7 bases are a match to TRBD1. The CDR3 has 14 residues. Looked up from germline, CDR1 is MNHEY and CDR2 is SVGEGT. Trimming took 4 bases from V and 1 from J; bases not matched to a gene: 4. The CDR3 DNA reads TGTGCCAGCAGTTGGTTCAGGGGGTCCTACGAGCAGTACTTC. Protein: CASSWFRGSYEQYF.

Of note for this clone: One end of the junction fails to match germline, which may point to a read error. The chain carries TRBV5-1 and TRBJ2-6; possibly TRBD2 for D (6 bases). CDR1 is SGHRS and CDR2 is YFSETQ in the germline V gene. The CDR3 sequence is 16 residues long. The CDR3 sequence is CASSLTGSSEANVLTF. The CDR3 region has the DNA TGCGCCAGCAGCTTAACCGGGAGCTCTGAGGCCAACGTCCTGACTTTC.

The chain recombines TRBV5-6 with TRBJ2-7; 10 nucleotides line up with TRBD1. CDR1 and CDR2 (germline): SGHDT, YYEEEE. V lost 4 bases, J lost 5 bases, and 9 bases stayed unmatched. The CDR3 loop spans 15 amino acids. In DNA form, the CDR3 reads TGTGCCAGCAGCCTAGGGACAGGGGCCGGGGACGAGCAGTACTTC. Translating it yields CASSLGTGAGDEQYF.